Each of the 24 T cell receptor beta chains below was sequenced from the same sample in a study of blood T cell repertoires in COVID-19. This table comes from immunoSEQ multiplex PCR, and its TCRdb copy is limited to in-frame clones, with some not included. The data show approximately 350,000 clones, approximately 91% seen once. Material for sequencing was peripheral blood. These receptor sequences come from a woman between 65 and 79 years old with COVID-19, enrolled during active disease.

V usage is TRBV29-1 and J usage is TRBJ2-2, with 8 bases identical to TRBD1. Per the germline V gene, CDR1 is SQVTM and CDR2 is ANQGSEA. V dropped 6 bases and J dropped 7; count of bases not matched to a gene: 7. CDR3 length: 13 residues. CDR3 coding DNA: TGCAGCGTGTTGACAGGGGCGGGCGGGGAGCTGTTTTTT. Protein: CSVLTGAGGELFF.

The V gene is TRBV7-3, the J gene TRBJ2-1; no definite D call. The ends were cut back, 4 bases at V and 0 bases at J, with 10 bases in the middle. From germline, CDR1 is SGHTA and CDR2 FQGTGA. The CDR3 covers 15 residues. The CDR3 DNA sequence: TGTGCCAGCAGCTGGGCGCCCAGCTCCTACAATGAGCAGTTCTTC. Protein sequence: CASSWAPSSYNEQFF.

The V and J genes are TRBV2 and TRBJ2-5; 9 nucleotides align to TRBD1. V shed 6 bases, J shed 5 bases, and the junction held 7 bases outside the gene matches. CDR1 and CDR2 from the germline V gene are SNHLY and FYNNEI. CDR3 length equals 14 residues. CDR3 residues: CASSGDRARETQYF. DNA for the CDR3: TGTGCCAGCAGCGGGGACAGGGCACGGGAGACCCAGTACTTC. Full variable domain (outside the CDR3, taken from reference TRBV2 and TRBJ2-5): EPEVTQTPSHQVTQMGQEVILRCVPISNHLYFYWYRQILGQKVEFLVSFYNNEISEKSEIFDDQFSVERPDGSNFTLKIRSTKLEDSAMYFCASSGDRARETQYFGPGTRLLVL.

The chain links TRBV5-4 to TRBJ1-5; D is perhaps TRBD1 (5 bases). Germline V gives CDR1 SGHNT, CDR2 YYREEE (reference sequence). The CDR3 is made up of 15 amino acids. Between the trimmed V and J ends, which lost 0 bases and 0 bases, there was a span of 7 bases. The CDR3 protein is CASSLGGVSNQPQHF. The CDR3 nucleotides read TGTGCCAGCAGCTTGGGGGGGGTTAGCAATCAGCCCCAGCATTTT.

The chain carries TRBV19 and TRBJ1-2; D is perhaps TRBD1 (5 bases). Trimming took 2 bases from V and 3 from J, leaving 13 bases between them. Germline V gene sequence: CDR1 LNHDA, CDR2 SQIVND (reference sequence). CDR3 length: 15 amino acids. CDR3 DNA: TGTGCCAGTAGTATAAGCGGGGGTCTCTACTATGGCTACACCTTC. It specifies CASSISGGLYYGYTF.

The chain has TRBV11-2 and TRBJ2-5, with TRBD1 matching 8 bases. Trimming took 1 base from V and 5 from J; bases not matched to a gene: 3. The germline CDR1 and CDR2 sequences are SGHAT and FQNNGV. The CDR3 runs to 14 residues. The CDR3 reads CASSLVWTGETQYF. CDR3 nucleotides: TGTGCCAGCAGCTTAGTCTGGACAGGGGAGACCCAGTACTTC.

The genes are TRBV6-1 and TRBJ2-7, with D perhaps matching TRBD2 (7 bases). The CDR3 sequence is 14 residues long. V dropped 3 bases and J dropped 2 bases, with 11 bases sitting between them. The germline CDR1 and CDR2 sequences are MNHNS and SASEGT. The CDR3 region is CASSEEGGAYEQYF. The CDR3 DNA reads TGTGCCAGCAGTGAGGAGGGGGGGGCCTACGAGCAGTACTTC.

The chain combines TRBV9 with TRBJ2-7; no definite D call. The germline gives CDR1 SGDLS, CDR2 YYNGEE. The CDR3 extends over 15 amino acids. With 0 bases removed from V and 0 bases from J, the gap between germline ends came to 10 bases. CDR3 residues: CASSVAASSSYEQYF. The CDR3, as DNA: TGTGCCAGCAGCGTAGCTGCCAGTTCCTCCTACGAGCAGTACTTC.

The chain's CDR3 is CASSFGLPSSRTEQFF. Written as DNA, the CDR3 is TGTGCCAGCAGCTTTGGACTACCCTCATCCCGGACTGAGCAGTTCTTC. V and J are TRBV5-4 and TRBJ2-1; a possible D gene is TRBD2 (6 bases). V lost 2 bases, J lost 9 bases, and 21 bases lay in between. The CDR3 spans 16 residues. CDR1 is SGHNT, CDR2 YYREEE, per germline (reference sequence).

This chain connects TRBV5-4 to TRBJ2-7, with 8 positions matching TRBD2. CDR1 is SGHNT, CDR2 YYREEE, per germline (reference sequence). This CDR3 region has 14 residues. V shed 4 bases, J shed 2 bases, and the junction held 5 bases outside the gene matches. The CDR3 nucleotides read TGTGCCAGCAGCCACAGCGGGGGTGCCTACGAGCAGTACTTC. This gives the protein CASSHSGGAYEQYF.

The chain uses TRBV5-6 and TRBJ2-7; a possible D gene is TRBD1 (5 bases). The germline V and J ends were trimmed by 2 bases and 0 bases, with 12 bases remaining between them. CDR1 is SGHDT, CDR2 YYEEEE, per germline. The length of the CDR3 is 15 residues. The CDR3 loop is CASSFGAGNSYEQYF. As DNA, the CDR3 is TGTGCCAGCAGCTTCGGTGCAGGGAACTCCTACGAGCAGTACTTC.

The chain couples TRBV18 to TRBJ1-2, with 8 bases identical to TRBD1. This CDR3 has 14 residues. In germline, CDR1 is KGHSH, CDR2 LQKENI. V shed 0 bases, J shed 8 bases, and the junction held 5 bases outside the gene matches. CDR3 sequence (DNA): TGTGCCAGCTCACCACCGCAGGGGGCATGGGGCTACACCTTC. It yields the protein CASSPPQGAWGYTF.

The chain recombines TRBV28 with TRBJ2-3; 9 bases fit TRBD2. The CDR3 consists of 15 residues. The V and J ends lost 3 bases and 5 bases, in that order; junction bases with no gene match: 6. Germline-derived CDR1 and CDR2 are MDHEN and SYDVKM. The CDR3 sequence: CASSLRGGRLDTQYF. DNA of the CDR3: TGTGCCAGCAGTTTGCGGGGGGGGCGATTAGATACGCAGTATTTT.

V gene TRBV5-1 combines with J gene TRBJ2-7; D might be TRBD2 (5 bases). Per the germline V gene, CDR1 is SGHRS and CDR2 is YFSETQ. Between the trimmed V and J ends, which lost 2 bases and 5 bases, there was a span of 17 bases. This CDR3 has 15 residues. This CDR3 reads CASSLTGQPGNEQYF. CDR3 DNA sequence: TGCGCCAGCAGCTTAACCGGCCAGCCGGGAAACGAGCAGTACTTC.

The V call is TRBV6-4, the J call TRBJ2-2; 11 bases match TRBD2. Germline V gene data show CDR1 as MRHNA and CDR2 as SNTAGT. CDR3 length: 16 residues. J gave up 4 bases and V 6 bases, and 7 bases lay outside the gene matches. The CDR3 spells CASSPSGGYSTGELFF. CDR3 in DNA: TGTGCCAGCAGCCCTAGCGGGGGGTATTCCACCGGGGAGCTGTTTTTT.

The chain is built from TRBV5-1 and TRBJ2-6, with unresolved D. This CDR3 comprises 15 residues. CDR1 is SGHRS, CDR2 YFSETQ, per germline. V dropped 5 bases and J dropped 2 bases, with 11 bases sitting between them. The CDR3 here is CASSTTRTGANVLTF. Here the CDR3 DNA reads TGCGCCAGCAGTACGACGCGGACTGGGGCCAACGTCCTGACTTTC.

This chain connects TRBV11-2 to TRBJ2-3, with TRBD2 matching 10 bases. This CDR3 spans 16 amino acids. V trimming: 2 bases; J trimming: 2 bases; junction bases outside the gene matches: 4. Germline lookup yields CDR1 SGHAT and CDR2 FQNNGV. CDR3 DNA: TGTGCCAGCAGCTTATCTAGCGGGGGTCCCACAGATACGCAGTATTTT. It encodes CASSLSSGGPTDTQYF.

The gene calls are TRBV12-5 and TRBJ2-7; 7 bases line up with TRBD1. Unmatched junction bases numbered 8, after V lost 4 bases and J lost 2 bases. The CDR3 is 15 residues long. Germline lookup yields CDR1 LGHNT and CDR2 FRNRAP. The CDR3 loop is CASGSTGIKAYEQYF. CDR3 nucleotide sequence: TGTGCTAGTGGTTCGACAGGGATTAAAGCCTACGAGCAGTACTTC.

The genes are TRBV6-5 and TRBJ2-1; 9 bases match TRBD2. J was trimmed by 7 bases and V by 6 bases; bases with no gene match: 7. The CDR3 is made up of 14 amino acids. Per germline, CDR1 MNHEY and CDR2 SVGAGI. This CDR3 is CASRSGGSQNEQFF. The CDR3 DNA reads as TGTGCCAGCAGGAGCGGGGGGTCCCAAAATGAGCAGTTCTTC.

The V and J genes are TRBV30 and TRBJ2-2; 7 positions agree with TRBD1. V gave up 0 bases and J gave up 4 bases; unmatched junction bases: 14. This CDR3 is built from 18 residues. Germline CDR1 and CDR2: GTSNPN and SVGIG (reference sequence). CDR3 sequence: CAWSVRSFGTDITGELFF. The CDR3, as DNA: TGTGCCTGGAGTGTACGGTCCTTCGGGACAGACATCACCGGGGAGCTGTTTTTT.

V usage is TRBV4-1 and J usage is TRBJ1-4; TRBD1 aligns across 7 bases. In germline, CDR1 is MGHRA, CDR2 YSYEKL. V was pared by 3 bases and J by 4 bases, with 8 bases of the junction left unmatched. This CDR3 region has 16 residues. The DNA for the CDR3 is TGCGCCAGCAGCCATGATGGGACAGCTGATAATGAAAAACTGTTTTTT. Amino acid sequence: CASSHDGTADNEKLFF.

This clone came up once. The CDR3 nucleotides are TGTGCCAGCAGTGAATTATGGCCGGGGAATCAGCCCCAGCATTTT. It specifies CASSELWPGNQPQHF. V usage is TRBV6-1 and J usage is TRBJ1-5; D unclear. Trimming shortened V by 2 bases and J by 4 bases, and 12 bases separated the two germline ends. The CDR3 has 15 residues. Per germline, CDR1 MNHNS and CDR2 SASEGT.

The count of this clone is one. The chain couples TRBV27 to TRBJ1-1; D call uncertain. The germline V gene has CDR1 MNHEY and CDR2 SMNVEV (reference sequence). This CDR3 contains 13 residues. Trimming left V 8 bases short and J 5 bases short, with 15 bases between. CDR3 bases: TGTGCCAGCTATGATAGATTGTGGACTGAAGCTTTCTTT. This sequence encodes CASYDRLWTEAFF.

The chain joins TRBV15 to TRBJ1-5, with a possible D match to TRBD1 (5 bases). The CDR3 runs 14 residues. V was clipped by 0 bases and J by 6 bases, with 9 bases between them. The germline V gene encodes CDR1 LNHNV and CDR2 YYDKDF (reference sequence). CDR3 residues: CATSRDAGGQPQHF. CDR3 in DNA: TGTGCCACCAGCAGAGATGCCGGGGGTCAGCCCCAGCATTTT.